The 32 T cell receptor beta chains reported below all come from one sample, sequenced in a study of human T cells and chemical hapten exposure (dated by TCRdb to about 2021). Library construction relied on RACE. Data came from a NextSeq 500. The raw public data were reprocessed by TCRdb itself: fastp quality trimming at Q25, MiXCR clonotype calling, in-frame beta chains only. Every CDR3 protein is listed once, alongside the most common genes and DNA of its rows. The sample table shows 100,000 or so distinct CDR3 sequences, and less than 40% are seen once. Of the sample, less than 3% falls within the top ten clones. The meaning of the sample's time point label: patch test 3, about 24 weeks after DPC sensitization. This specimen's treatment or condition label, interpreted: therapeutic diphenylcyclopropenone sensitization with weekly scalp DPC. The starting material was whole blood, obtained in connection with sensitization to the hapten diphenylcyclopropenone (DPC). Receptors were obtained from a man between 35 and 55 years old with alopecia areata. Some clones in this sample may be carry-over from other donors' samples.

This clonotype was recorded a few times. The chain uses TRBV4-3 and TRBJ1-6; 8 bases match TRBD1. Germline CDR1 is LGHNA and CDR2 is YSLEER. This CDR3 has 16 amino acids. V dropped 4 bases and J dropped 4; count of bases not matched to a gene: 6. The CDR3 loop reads CASSPRRQGYNSPLHF. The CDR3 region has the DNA TGCGCCAGCAGCCCCAGAAGACAGGGGTATAATTCACCCCTCCACTTT.

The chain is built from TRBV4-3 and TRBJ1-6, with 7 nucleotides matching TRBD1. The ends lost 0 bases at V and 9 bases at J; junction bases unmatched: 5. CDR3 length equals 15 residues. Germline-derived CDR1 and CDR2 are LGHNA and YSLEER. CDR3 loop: CASSQDARGSSPLHF. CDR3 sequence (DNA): TGCGCCAGCAGCCAAGATGCCAGGGGGTCTTCACCCCTCCACTTT.

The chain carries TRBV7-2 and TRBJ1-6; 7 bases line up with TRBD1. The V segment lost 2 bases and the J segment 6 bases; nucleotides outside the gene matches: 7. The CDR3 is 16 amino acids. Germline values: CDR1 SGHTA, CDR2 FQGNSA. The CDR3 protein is CASSLRRGLGNSPLHF. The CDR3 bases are TGTGCCAGCAGCTTAAGAAGGGGGCTTGGTAATTCACCCCTCCACTTT.

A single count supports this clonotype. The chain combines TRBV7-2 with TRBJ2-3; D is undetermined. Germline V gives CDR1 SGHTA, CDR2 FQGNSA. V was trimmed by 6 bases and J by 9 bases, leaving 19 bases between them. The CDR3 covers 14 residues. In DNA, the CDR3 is TGTGCCAGCAGGACTCCCGCCTTAGGAGTCACGCAGTATTTT. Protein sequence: CASRTPALGVTQYF.

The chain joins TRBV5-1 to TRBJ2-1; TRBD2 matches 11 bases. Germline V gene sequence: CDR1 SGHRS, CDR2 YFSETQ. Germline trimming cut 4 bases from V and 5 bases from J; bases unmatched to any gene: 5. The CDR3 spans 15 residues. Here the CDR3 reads CASSVLAGANNEQFF. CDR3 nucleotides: TGCGCCAGCAGCGTACTAGCGGGAGCTAACAATGAGCAGTTCTTC.

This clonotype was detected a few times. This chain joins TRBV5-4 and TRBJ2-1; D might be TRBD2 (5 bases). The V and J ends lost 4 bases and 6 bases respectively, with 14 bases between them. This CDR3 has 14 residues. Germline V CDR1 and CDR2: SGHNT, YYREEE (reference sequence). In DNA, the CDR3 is TGTGCCAGCAGCAAAGAAGGAGGAACCAATGAGCAGTTCTTC. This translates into CASSKEGGTNEQFF.

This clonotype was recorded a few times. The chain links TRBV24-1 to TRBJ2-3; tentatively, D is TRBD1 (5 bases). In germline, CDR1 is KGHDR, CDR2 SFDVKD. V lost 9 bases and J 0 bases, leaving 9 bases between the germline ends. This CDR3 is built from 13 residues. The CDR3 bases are TGTGCCACCCGACAGTCTAGCACAGATACGCAGTATTTT. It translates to CATRQSSTDTQYF.

The CDR3 region is CASRSNGPTNEKLFF. The CDR3 DNA reads TGTGCCAGTAGGAGCAACGGTCCAACTAATGAAAAACTGTTTTTT. The rearrangement uses TRBV19 and TRBJ1-4, with D uncertain. Trimming stripped 6 bases from V and 0 bases from J, with 11 bases between. The germline V gene has CDR1 LNHDA and CDR2 SQIVND (reference sequence). The CDR3 is 15 amino acids.

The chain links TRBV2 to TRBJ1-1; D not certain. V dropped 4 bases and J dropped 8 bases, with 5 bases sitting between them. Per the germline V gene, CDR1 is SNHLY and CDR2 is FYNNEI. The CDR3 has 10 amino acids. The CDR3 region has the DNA TGTGCCAGCAGTGGATTCGAAGCTTTCTTT. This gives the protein CASSGFEAFF. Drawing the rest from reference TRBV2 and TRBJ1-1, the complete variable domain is EPEVTQTPSHQVTQMGQEVILRCVPISNHLYFYWYRQILGQKVEFLVSFYNNEISEKSEIFDDQFSVERPDGSNFTLKIRSTKLEDSAMYFCASSGFEAFFGQGTRLTVV.

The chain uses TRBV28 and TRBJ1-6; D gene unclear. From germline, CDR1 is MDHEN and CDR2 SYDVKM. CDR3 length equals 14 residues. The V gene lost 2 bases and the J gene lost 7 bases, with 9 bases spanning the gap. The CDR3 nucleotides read TGTGCCAGCAGTTTAGCCGGCTTGAATTCACCCCTCCACTTT. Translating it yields CASSLAGLNSPLHF.

The CDR3 reads CAFDSEQYV. The CDR3, as DNA: TGTGCCTTCGACAGCGAGCAGTACGTC. The chain has TRBV19 and TRBJ2-7; D is perhaps TRBD1 (5 bases). Germline V gives CDR1 LNHDA, CDR2 SQIVND (reference sequence). V gave up 11 bases and J gave up 6 bases, with 8 bases separating them. There are 9 residues in the CDR3.

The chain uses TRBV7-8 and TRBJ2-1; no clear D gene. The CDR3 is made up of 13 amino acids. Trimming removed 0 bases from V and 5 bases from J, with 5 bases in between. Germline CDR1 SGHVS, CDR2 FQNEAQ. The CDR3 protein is CASSLALNNEQFF. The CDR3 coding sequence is TGTGCCAGCAGCTTAGCACTAAACAATGAGCAGTTCTTC.

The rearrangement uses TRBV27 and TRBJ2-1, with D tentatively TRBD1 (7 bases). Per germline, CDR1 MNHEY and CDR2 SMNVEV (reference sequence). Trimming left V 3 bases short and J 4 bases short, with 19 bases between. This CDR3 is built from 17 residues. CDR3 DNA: TGTGCCAGCAGTTTCCGGGCAGGGGGGATTGGATACAATGAGCAGTTCTTC. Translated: CASSFRAGGIGYNEQFF.

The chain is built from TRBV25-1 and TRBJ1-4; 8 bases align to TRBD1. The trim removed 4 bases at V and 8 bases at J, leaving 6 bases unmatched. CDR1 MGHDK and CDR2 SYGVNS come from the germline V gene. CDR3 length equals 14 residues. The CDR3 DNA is TGTGCCAGCAGTGCGGGCCAGGGGGCCGAAAAACTGTTTTTT. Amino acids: CASSAGQGAEKLFF.

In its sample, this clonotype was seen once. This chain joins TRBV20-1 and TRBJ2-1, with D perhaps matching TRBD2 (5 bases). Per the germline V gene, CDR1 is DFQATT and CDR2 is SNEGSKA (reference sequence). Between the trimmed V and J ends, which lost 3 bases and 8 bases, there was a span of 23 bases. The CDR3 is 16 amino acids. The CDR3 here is CSARHGGSRRAHEQFF. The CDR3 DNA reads TGCAGTGCTAGGCACGGAGGAAGCCGTAGGGCCCATGAGCAGTTCTTC.

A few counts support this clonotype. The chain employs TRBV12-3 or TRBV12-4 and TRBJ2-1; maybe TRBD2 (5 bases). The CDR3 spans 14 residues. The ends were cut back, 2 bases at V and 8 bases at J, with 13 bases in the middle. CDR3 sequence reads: CASSLSGSSYEQFF. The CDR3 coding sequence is TGTGCCAGCAGTTTATCTGGGAGTTCCTATGAGCAGTTCTTC.

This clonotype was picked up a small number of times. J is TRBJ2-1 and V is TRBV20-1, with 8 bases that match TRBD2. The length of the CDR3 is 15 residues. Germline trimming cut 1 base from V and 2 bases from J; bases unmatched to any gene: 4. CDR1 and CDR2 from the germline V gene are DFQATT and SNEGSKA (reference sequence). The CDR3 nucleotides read TGCAGTGCTAGAGTGAATAGCGGGACCTACAATGAGCAGTTCTTC. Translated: CSARVNSGTYNEQFF.

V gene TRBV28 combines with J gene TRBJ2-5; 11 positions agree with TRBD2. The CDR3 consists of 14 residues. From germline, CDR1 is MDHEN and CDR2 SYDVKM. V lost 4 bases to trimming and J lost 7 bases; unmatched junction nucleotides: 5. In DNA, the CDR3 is TGTGCCAGCAGTTCGACTAGCGGGGCCTGGACCCAGTACTTC. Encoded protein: CASSSTSGAWTQYF. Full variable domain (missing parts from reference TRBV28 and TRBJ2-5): DVKVTQSSRYLVKRTGEKVFLECVQDMDHENMFWYRQDPGLGLRLIYFSYDVKMKEKGDIPEGYSVSREKKERFSLILESASTNQTSMYLCASSSTSGAWTQYFGPGTRLLVL.

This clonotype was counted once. The CDR3: CASRPSGQTRNSNQPQHF. The CDR3 nucleotides read TGTGCCAGCAGACCATCGGGACAGACCCGAAATAGCAATCAGCCCCAGCATTTT. The V and J genes are TRBV28 and TRBJ1-5; 7 nucleotides align to TRBD1. V dropped 6 bases and J dropped 0; count of bases not matched to a gene: 14. The CDR3 is 18 residues long. Germline CDR1 reads MDHEN; CDR2 reads SYDVKM.

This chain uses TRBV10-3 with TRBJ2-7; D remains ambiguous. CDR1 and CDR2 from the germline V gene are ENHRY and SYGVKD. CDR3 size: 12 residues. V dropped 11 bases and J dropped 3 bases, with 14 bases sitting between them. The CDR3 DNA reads TGTGCCTCCGAGTTCGGAAACTACGAGCAGTACGTC. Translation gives CASEFGNYEQYV.

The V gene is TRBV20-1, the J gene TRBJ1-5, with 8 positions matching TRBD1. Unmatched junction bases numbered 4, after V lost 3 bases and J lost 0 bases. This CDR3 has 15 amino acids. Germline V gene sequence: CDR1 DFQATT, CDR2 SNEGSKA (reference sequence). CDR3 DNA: TGCAGTGCTAGGGGGGACAGGTATAGCAATCAGCCCCAGCATTTT. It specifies CSARGDRYSNQPQHF.

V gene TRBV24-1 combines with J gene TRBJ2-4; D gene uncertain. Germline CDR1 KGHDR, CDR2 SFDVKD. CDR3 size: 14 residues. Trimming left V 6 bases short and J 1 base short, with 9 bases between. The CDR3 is CATSSTRAKNIQYF. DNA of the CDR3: TGTGCCACCAGTTCCACCCGGGCCAAAAACATTCAGTACTTC.

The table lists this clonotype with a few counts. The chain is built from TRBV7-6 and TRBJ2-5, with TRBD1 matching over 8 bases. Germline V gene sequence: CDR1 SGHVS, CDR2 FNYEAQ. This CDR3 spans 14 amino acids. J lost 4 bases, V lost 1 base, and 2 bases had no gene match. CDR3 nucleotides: TGTGCCAGCAGCTTAGTCAGGGGGCGAGAGACCCAGTACTTC. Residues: CASSLVRGRETQYF.

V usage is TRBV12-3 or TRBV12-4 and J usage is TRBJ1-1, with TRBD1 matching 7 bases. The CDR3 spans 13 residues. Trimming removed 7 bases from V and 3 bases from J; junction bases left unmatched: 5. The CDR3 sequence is CASNLQGDTEAFF. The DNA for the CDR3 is TGTGCCAGCAATCTTCAGGGGGACACTGAAGCTTTCTTT.

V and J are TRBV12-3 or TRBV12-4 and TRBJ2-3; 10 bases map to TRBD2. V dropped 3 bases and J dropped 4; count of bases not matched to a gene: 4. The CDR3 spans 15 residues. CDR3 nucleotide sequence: TGTGCCAGCAGTTTTGCCCTAGCGGGGGCAGATACGCAGTATTTT. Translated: CASSFALAGADTQYF.

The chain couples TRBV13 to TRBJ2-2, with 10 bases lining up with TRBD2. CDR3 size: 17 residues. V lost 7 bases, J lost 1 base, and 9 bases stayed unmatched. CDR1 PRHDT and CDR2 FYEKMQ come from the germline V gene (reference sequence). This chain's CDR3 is CASTLPLAGENTGELFF. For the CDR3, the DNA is TGTGCCAGCACCCTCCCCCTAGCGGGAGAGAACACCGGGGAGCTGTTTTTT.

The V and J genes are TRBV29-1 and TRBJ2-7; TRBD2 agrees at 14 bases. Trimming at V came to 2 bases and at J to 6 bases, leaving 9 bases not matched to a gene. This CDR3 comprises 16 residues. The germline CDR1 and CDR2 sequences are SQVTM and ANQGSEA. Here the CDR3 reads CSVESVEGLAGGEQYF. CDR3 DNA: TGCAGCGTTGAAAGTGTAGAAGGACTAGCGGGAGGCGAGCAGTACTTC.

Here the CDR3 reads CASSLAAGQRTDTQYF. CDR3 sequence (DNA): TGCGCCAGCAGCTTGGCCGCAGGGCAACGCACAGATACGCAGTATTTT. The rearrangement joins TRBV5-1 to TRBJ2-3, with D perhaps matching TRBD1 (5 bases). CDR1 is SGHRS, CDR2 YFSETQ, per germline. The CDR3 has 16 residues. V lost 0 bases to trimming and J lost 1 base, with 12 bases between them.

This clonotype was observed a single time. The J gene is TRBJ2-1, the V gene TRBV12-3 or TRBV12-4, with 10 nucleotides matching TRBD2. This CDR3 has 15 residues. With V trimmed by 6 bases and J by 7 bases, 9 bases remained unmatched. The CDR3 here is CASRVTSGITNEQFF. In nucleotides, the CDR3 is TGTGCCAGCAGGGTAACTAGCGGGATAACAAATGAGCAGTTCTTC.

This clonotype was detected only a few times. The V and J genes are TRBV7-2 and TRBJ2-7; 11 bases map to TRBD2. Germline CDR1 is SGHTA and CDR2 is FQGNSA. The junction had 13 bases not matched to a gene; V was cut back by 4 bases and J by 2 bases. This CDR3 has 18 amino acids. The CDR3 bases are TGTGCCAGCAGCTCACGCTCCGGGGGACTAGCGGCGGCCTACGAGCAGTACTTC. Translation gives CASSSRSGGLAAAYEQYF.

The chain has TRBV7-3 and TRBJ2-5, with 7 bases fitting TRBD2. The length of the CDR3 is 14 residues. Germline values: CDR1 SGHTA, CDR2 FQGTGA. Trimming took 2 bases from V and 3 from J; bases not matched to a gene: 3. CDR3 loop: CASSLSGGEETQYF. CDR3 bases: TGTGCCAGCAGCTTATCGGGAGGTGAAGAGACCCAGTACTTC.

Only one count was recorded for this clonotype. CDR3 nucleotide sequence: TGTGCCTGGAATGCGGGTCGGTATGGCTACACCTTC. Protein product: CAWNAGRYGYTF. The chain recombines TRBV30 with TRBJ1-2; D unresolved. The CDR3 spans 12 residues. Germline V CDR1 and CDR2: GTSNPN, SVGIG (reference sequence). V was shortened by 4 bases and J by 5 bases, with 11 bases between the two germline ends.